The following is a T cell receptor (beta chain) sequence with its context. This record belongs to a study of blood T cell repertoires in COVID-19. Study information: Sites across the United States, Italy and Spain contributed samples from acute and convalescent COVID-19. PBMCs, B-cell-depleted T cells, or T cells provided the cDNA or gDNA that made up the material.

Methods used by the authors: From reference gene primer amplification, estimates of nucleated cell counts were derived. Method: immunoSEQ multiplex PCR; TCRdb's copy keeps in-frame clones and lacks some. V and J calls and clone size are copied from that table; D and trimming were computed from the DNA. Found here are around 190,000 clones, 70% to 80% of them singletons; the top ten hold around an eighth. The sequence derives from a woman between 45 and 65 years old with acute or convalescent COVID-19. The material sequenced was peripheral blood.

The CDR3 here is CASSLGGATNEKLFF. CDR3 sequence (DNA): TGCGCCAGCAGCTTAGGGGGGGCGACTAATGAAAAACTGTTTTTT. V usage is TRBV5-1 and J usage is TRBJ1-4; TRBD1 is a possible D gene (6 bases). V was clipped by 2 bases and J by 2 bases, with 10 bases between them. Germline CDR1 and CDR2: SGHRS and YFSETQ. The CDR3 totals 15 residues.